This TCR beta chain was observed in a study of T cells after yellow fever vaccination. TCRdb redid the calling of the 5' RACE reads with MiXCR, one entry per CDR3 protein. This table holds roughly 340,000 distinct CDR3 sequences, 8.5% to 10% found once. From germline, CDR1 is ENHRY and CDR2 SYGVKD. The ends lost 7 bases at V and 5 bases at J; junction bases unmatched: 11. CDR3 length: 15 residues. Points from the study as a whole: Bulk-population clonotypes that are abundant could appear as contaminants in FACS-sorted repertoires.

In its sample, this clonotype was seen a few times. Its specificity is unknown. The input for sequencing was PBMCs, taken on the day of the first yellow fever vaccination. The rearrangement uses TRBV10-3 and TRBJ2-5; TRBD1 agrees at 9 bases. This receptor was obtained from a man aged 18 to 29 who received the YFV17D yellow fever vaccine. The CDR3 DNA reads as TGTGCCATCACCCCCGGGACAGGGAACCTCGAGACCCAGTACTTC. Translated, it gives CAITPGTGNLETQYF.